The text below deals with one T cell receptor beta chain. These data come from a study of CD8 T cells in Susac syndrome. Trimming cost V 2 bases and J 4 bases; bases outside gene matches: 4. The V gene's germline CDR1 is KGHSH and CDR2 LQKENI. This CDR3 is built from 15 residues. Random hexamers were used to reverse transcribe 0.5 to 1 ug of RNA. The immunoSEQ assay covered 54 Vbeta and 13 Jbeta segments for CDR3. TCRdb processed the immunoSEQ multiplex PCR reads anew with MiXCR; each CDR3 protein has one entry. The data hold some 120,000 distinct CDR3 sequences, with about 94% observed a single time. Sequencing input: CD4+ T cells from PBMCs. The chain uses TRBV18 and TRBJ2-3, with 9 bases that match TRBD2. The sequence derives from a human donor with multiple sclerosis. In nucleotides, the CDR3 is TGTGCCAGCTCACCAGGCGGGGGGGCCGCAGATACGCAGTATTTT. It encodes CASSPGGGAADTQYF.